These T cell receptor beta chains were read from a single sample in a study of long-term antiretroviral therapy in people with HIV. Data came from immunoSEQ multiplex PCR; TCRdb stores just in-frame clones and leaves some out. The sample lists fewer than 30,000 clones; 70% to 85% were seen once. Specimen: unsorted PBMCs, collected 0.7 years before starting antiretroviral therapy. These receptors came from a man aged 25 to 40 with HIV. CDR3s include the opening cysteine and the closing phenylalanine or tryptophan. The D gene is left open where the match is weak. Part of the rows lack a size; the others show once, few, many or a class for expanded clones.

V,D,size,J,DNA,CDR3
TRBV2,TRBD2,.,TRBJ2-2,TGTGCCAGCAGTGAAGAGCGGGGGCACGGGGAGCTGTTTTTT,CASSEERGHGELFF
TRBV7-2,.,.,TRBJ2-3,TGTGCCAGCAGCTCAGAGGGCAGTGCAGATACGCAGTATTTT,CASSSEGSADTQYF
TRBV10-3,.,.,TRBJ2-1,TGTGCCATCAGTGAGTCGACCCATGAGCAGTTCTTC,CAISESTHEQFF
TRBV28,TRBD1,once,TRBJ2-7,TGTGCCAGCAGCAAAACCGGGACAGCAAAATACGAGCAGTACTTC,CASSKTGTAKYEQYF
TRBV30,.,few,TRBJ2-4,TGTGCCTGGAGTGGGGTGGAAAACATTCAGTACTTC,CAWSGVENIQYF
TRBV4-1,TRBD2,.,TRBJ2-1,TGCGCCAGCAGCCAAGACCCTCCATCTAGCGGGAGAGCCTACAATGAGCAGTTCTTC,CASSQDPPSSGRAYNEQFF
TRBV19,.,.,TRBJ2-6,TGTGCCAGTAGGGGCTCTGGGGCCAACGTCCTGACTTTC,CASRGSGANVLTF
TRBV7-9,.,.,TRBJ1-1,TGTGCCAGCAGCGCAGCTGGACAGCTAGACACTGAAGCTTTCTTT,CASSAAGQLDTEAFF
TRBV5-6,.,.,TRBJ2-7,TGTGCCAGCAGCTTGTTCAACCGCGAGCAGTACTTC,CASSLFNREQYF
TRBV7-6,.,.,TRBJ1-3,TGTGCCAGCAGCTTGGCGGCTTCCCTGGGGGGAAACACCATATATTTT,CASSLAASLGGNTIYF
TRBV29-1,TRBD1,few,TRBJ1-1,TGCAGCGGCCAGCGACAGGGGGCAGGTGAAGCTTTCTTT,CSGQRQGAGEAFF
TRBV9,.,.,TRBJ1-3,TGTGCCAGCAGCGTAGAGGGGGGGCAGTTCTCTGGAAACACCATATATTTT,CASSVEGGQFSGNTIYF
TRBV9,TRBD1,.,TRBJ2-4,TGTGCCAGCAGCGTACAGGCAGGGGGTTCGAACATTCAGTACTTC,CASSVQAGGSNIQYF
TRBV7-9,.,medium-sized,TRBJ2-3,TGTGCCAGCAGCTACATGGAGGCAGATACGCAGTATTTT,CASSYMEADTQYF
TRBV7-9,TRBD1,.,TRBJ1-1,TGTGCCAGCACCTATTCTCTGACAGGGGCACCGAACACTGAAGCTTTCTTT,CASTYSLTGAPNTEAFF
TRBV11-2,TRBD2,.,TRBJ2-3,TGTGCCAGCAGCTCTAGCGGGTCTAGCACAGATACGCAGTATTTT,CASSSSGSSTDTQYF
TRBV10-1,.,.,TRBJ2-7,TGCGCCAGCAGTGATCCAGGTACCTACGAGCAGTACTTC,CASSDPGTYEQYF
TRBV27,TRBD2,.,TRBJ2-5,TGTGCCAGCAGTTTAGGCCTAGCGGTCCAAGAGACCCAGTACTTC,CASSLGLAVQETQYF
TRBV4-1,.,.,TRBJ2-7,TGCGCCAGCAGCCAAGGGGGTGGCGAGCAGTACTTC,CASSQGGGEQYF
TRBV12-2,.,.,TRBJ1-3,TGTGCAAGTCGCTGCTTAGTACCATCCGGGACAGACTCTGGAAACACCATATATTTT,CASRCLVPSGTDSGNTIYF
TRBV28,.,once,TRBJ2-5,TGTGCCAGCGGGGACGTGGAGACCCAGTACTTC,CASGDVETQYF
TRBV6-1,TRBD1,.,TRBJ2-7,TGCGCAGCCGGACAGGGAGGCTACTACGAGCAGTACTTC,CAAGQGGYYEQYF
TRBV4-1,.,once,TRBJ2-4,TGCGCCAGCAGCCAAGTAGGGGCGGCCAAAAACATTCAGTACTTC,CASSQVGAAKNIQYF
TRBV6-5,.,.,TRBJ2-2,TGTGCCAGCCTGTTAGGGGGGGAGCTGTTTTTT,CASLLGGELFF
TRBV7-9,TRBD1,.,TRBJ2-1,TGTGCCAGCAGCTTAGAGGTGACAGGGTCGGCGAATGAGCAGTTCTTC,CASSLEVTGSANEQFF
TRBV6-6,.,.,TRBJ1-2,TGTGCCAGCAGTTACGGTAGGGAGTATGGCTACACCTTC,CASSYGREYGYTF
TRBV27,TRBD1,.,TRBJ2-7,TGTGCCAGCAGTTTGGGACAGGGGGCCTACGAGCAGTACTTC,CASSLGQGAYEQYF
TRBV6-5,TRBD1,.,TRBJ1-6,TGTGCCAGCAGGGAGAGACAGGGTAATTCACCCCTCCACTTT,CASRERQGNSPLHF
TRBV5-1,.,.,TRBJ1-1,TGCGCCAGCAGCTTGGGCGGGAACACTGAAGCTTTCTTT,CASSLGGNTEAFF
TRBV9,.,.,TRBJ1-3,TGTGCCAGCAGCCCCACGGGAGGGGTCGGAAACACCATATATTTT,CASSPTGGVGNTIYF
TRBV5-6,.,.,TRBJ1-2,TGTGCCAGCAGCGGATCGGGACGCAACTATGGCTACACCTTC,CASSGSGRNYGYTF
TRBV30,TRBD1,.,TRBJ1-2,TGTGCCTGGACAGGGGGGCACTATGGCTACACCTTC,CAWTGGHYGYTF
TRBV5-5,.,few,TRBJ1-2,TGTGCCAGCAGCTTGTCCCAACTACTCTCTGGTGGCTACACCTTC,CASSLSQLLSGGYTF
TRBV7-2,TRBD1,.,TRBJ1-5,TGTGCCAGCAGCTCCGACAGGGGGGGCAATCAGCCCCAGCATTTT,CASSSDRGGNQPQHF
TRBV5-1,TRBD1,.,TRBJ1-4,TGCGCCAGCGTGCGGGGGGACAGAGATAATGAAAAACTGTTTTTT,CASVRGDRDNEKLFF
TRBV2,TRBD1,.,TRBJ1-2,TGTGCCAGCAGCGAACGGGACAGGGGCCGGGGGGGCTACACCTTC,CASSERDRGRGGYTF
TRBV7-2,.,.,TRBJ2-7,TGTGCCAGCAGCCCTAGTCCGGGTCTGAGGACCTACGAGCAGTACTTC,CASSPSPGLRTYEQYF
TRBV7-2,TRBD1,.,TRBJ2-1,TGTGCCAGCAACAAAAGGGGACAGAACTACAATGAGCAGTTCTTC,CASNKRGQNYNEQFF
TRBV18,TRBD1,.,TRBJ2-7,TGTGCCAGCTCACCACCGGGACAGCCCGGGTACGAGCAGTACTTC,CASSPPGQPGYEQYF
TRBV27,.,.,TRBJ1-1,TGTGCCAGCAGTTTAGTTTCGGGACTCGAAGCTTTCTTT,CASSLVSGLEAFF
TRBV25-1,.,.,TRBJ1-1,TGTGCCAGCTCGGGGCTGCGACTGAACACTGAAGCTTTCTTT,CASSGLRLNTEAFF
TRBV7-2,TRBD1,.,TRBJ1-1,TGTGCCAGCAGCATAACAGGGGGCCAGGTCACTGAAGCTTTCTTT,CASSITGGQVTEAFF
TRBV9,.,.,TRBJ2-1,TGTGCCAGCAGCGTAGGAACCGCCAATGAGCAGTTCTTC,CASSVGTANEQFF
TRBV28,.,medium-sized,TRBJ2-5,TGTGCCAGCAGTCCCCTATGGGTGGGGAACCAAGAGACCCAGTACTTC,CASSPLWVGNQETQYF